Each of the 30 T cell receptor beta chains below was sequenced from the same sample in a study of T cells expressing NK-cell markers. Using the 5' RACE reads, TCRdb records one entry per CDR3 protein without DNA. The sample totals 150,000 to 180,000 distinct CDR3 sequences. Sequenced input: blood T cells: a sorted CD56 or NKG2C T cell subset, CD4+ or CD8+ T cells, or bulk PBMC T cells (not recorded which). Receptors originate from a woman aged 45-60 years in good health.

The genes are TRBV7-9 and TRBJ2-1. The CDR3 sequence is 12 residues long. The V gene's germline CDR1 is SEHNR and CDR2 FQNEAQ (reference sequence). The CDR3 sequence: CASSFSEVEQFF.

V is TRBV27 and J is TRBJ2-1; the D call of TRBD2 rests on TCRdb alone, since no DNA is present to check it. The CDR3 contains 12 residues. Germline values: CDR1 MNHEY, CDR2 SMNVEV (reference sequence). This CDR3 reads CASSLGLFQQFF.

The rearrangement uses TRBV4-1 and TRBJ2-1; TCRdb's D call of TRBD2 is untestable without DNA. The germline V gene encodes CDR1 MGHRA and CDR2 YSYEKL. The CDR3 covers 16 residues. This CDR3 is CASSQVAGLVKVEQFF.

The V and J genes are TRBV2 and TRBJ2-1; as DNA is missing, the TRBD2 call by TCRdb cannot be tested. The CDR3 is 15 amino acids. The germline V gene has CDR1 SNHLY and CDR2 FYNNEI. The CDR3: CASSKGLVSYNEQFF.

The CDR3 loop is CATSSRTGLLGTEAFF. V gene TRBV15 combines with J gene TRBJ1-1; TCRdb's assignment of TRBD1 cannot be checked, as there is no DNA. CDR3 size: 16 residues. CDR1 LNHNV and CDR2 YYDKDF come from the germline V gene (reference sequence).

The rearrangement uses TRBV5-8 and TRBJ2-5; TCRdb picks TRBD2, but there is no DNA to check that call. Germline V gene sequence: CDR1 SGHTS, CDR2 YDEGEE. This CDR3 has 15 residues. Here the CDR3 reads CASSFLLAGGETQYF. The full variable domain, its missing parts supplied by reference TRBV5-8 and TRBJ2-5, is EAGVTQSPTHLIKTRGQQATLRCSPISGHTSVYWYQQALGLGLQFLLWYDEGEERNRGNFPPRFSGRQFPNYSSELNVNALELEDSALYLCASSFLLAGGETQYFGPGTRLLVL.

The chain uses TRBV6-1 and TRBJ2-7; checking the TCRdb D call of TRBD2 is not possible without DNA. CDR3 length: 13 amino acids. Germline CDR1 reads MNHNS; CDR2 reads SASEGT. The CDR3 sequence is CAVAGRAVDEQYF.

This chain connects TRBV3-1 to TRBJ2-1; TCRdb indicates TRBD2, and absent DNA this call remains unverified. Germline-derived CDR1 and CDR2 are LGHDT and YNNKEL (reference sequence). This CDR3 has 16 amino acids. CDR3 in amino acids: CASTSRERSSYNEQFF.

The rearrangement joins TRBV7-9 to TRBJ1-2. Germline loops: CDR1 SEHNR, CDR2 FQNEAQ (reference sequence). This CDR3 has 16 residues. The CDR3 sequence is CASSALPEWRVYGYTF.

V gene TRBV12-3 or TRBV12-4 combines with J gene TRBJ2-1; TCRdb selects TRBD1, and the lack of DNA leaves this call unchecked. This CDR3 has 13 amino acids. CDR3 region: CASRPTGGPWEFF.

This chain connects TRBV20-1 to TRBJ2-1. The CDR3 extends over 15 amino acids. Germline CDR1 reads DFQATT; CDR2 reads SNEGSKA (reference sequence). The CDR3 is CSARDDGSSYNEQFF.

This chain links TRBV24-1 with TRBJ2-1; TCRdb's D call of TRBD2 is untestable without DNA. Germline CDR1 and CDR2: KGHDR and SFDVKD. CDR3 length: 13 residues. The CDR3 here is CATSDLPFLVMFF.

This chain joins TRBV3-1 and TRBJ2-7; the TCRdb D gene call, TRBD1, has no DNA to confirm it. The germline V gene encodes CDR1 LGHDT and CDR2 YNNKEL (reference sequence). The CDR3 spans 16 residues. CDR3: CASSSSPGTGTYEQYF.

The chain uses TRBV21-1 and TRBJ2-4; absent DNA, TCRdb's TRBD1 call cannot be checked. TRBV21-1 has pseudogene status. The CDR3 is made up of 14 amino acids. The CDR3: CASSKDRGGYIQYF.

The chain couples TRBV20-1 to TRBJ2-3; the TCRdb call, TRBD1, lacks DNA for checking. Germline values: CDR1 DFQATT, CDR2 SNEGSKA (reference sequence). The CDR3 has 16 residues. The CDR3 is CSAKPPGEVYSDTQYF.

CDR3 protein: CASSRERDNEQFF. The chain links TRBV11-2 to TRBJ2-1; TCRdb's D call of TRBD2 is untestable without DNA. Germline V gene lookup returns CDR1 SGHAT and CDR2 FQNNGV. This CDR3 has 13 amino acids.

The chain recombines TRBV2 with TRBJ2-5; the D gene TCRdb calls, TRBD2, cannot be checked with no DNA. CDR3 size: 16 residues. Per germline, CDR1 SNHLY and CDR2 FYNNEI. CDR3 sequence: CASSEPGLPRMETQYF.

The CDR3 spells CASSQGTGYTEAFF. V and J are TRBV4-1 and TRBJ1-1; TCRdb lists TRBD1, though no DNA is available to test this call. Germline V gene lookup returns CDR1 MGHRA and CDR2 YSYEKL. This CDR3 contains 14 residues.

The gene calls are TRBV7-6 and TRBJ1-1. Germline-derived CDR1 and CDR2 are SGHVS and FNYEAQ. The CDR3 has 13 amino acids. The CDR3 protein is CASSRRMNTEAFF.

V and J are TRBV18 and TRBJ2-1; TCRdb indicates TRBD1, and absent DNA this call remains unverified. Germline values: CDR1 KGHSH, CDR2 LQKENI. CDR3 size: 16 residues. CDR3 amino acids: CASSPNRADLVNEQFF.

The chain employs TRBV27 and TRBJ2-7; absent DNA, TCRdb's TRBD2 call cannot be checked. The CDR3 runs 15 residues. CDR1 is MNHEY, CDR2 SMNVEV, per germline (reference sequence). CDR3 amino acids: CASSLVSGSIYEQYF.

The chain couples TRBV20-1 to TRBJ2-7. Germline V lookup: CDR1 DFQATT, CDR2 SNEGSKA (reference sequence). The length of the CDR3 is 13 residues. CDR3 amino acids: CSARGKYTYEQYF.

The CDR3 here is CASSLHPAYNQPQHF. The chain joins TRBV7-2 to TRBJ1-5. The germline CDR1 and CDR2 sequences are SGHTA and FQGNSA. This CDR3 spans 15 amino acids.

The V gene is TRBV15, the J gene TRBJ2-2; no DNA is available, so the TRBD1 call from TCRdb remains unchecked. Germline assignment: CDR1 LNHNV and CDR2 YYDKDF (reference sequence). CDR3 length: 12 amino acids. The CDR3 loop is CAPGDKTGELFF.

The chain has TRBV7-9 and TRBJ2-1; there is no DNA to check the TCRdb D call of TRBD1. The CDR3 runs to 16 residues. Germline-derived CDR1 and CDR2 are SEHNR and FQNEAQ (reference sequence). The CDR3 loop reads CASSPIWGSSYNEQFF.

The chain carries TRBV24-1 and TRBJ2-7; the D call of TRBD1 rests on TCRdb alone, since no DNA is present to check it. The CDR3 runs 18 residues. Germline CDR1 and CDR2: KGHDR and SFDVKD. This chain's CDR3 is CATSDSRGPGTQPYEQYF.

This chain joins TRBV7-9 and TRBJ2-1; TCRdb's D gene call, TRBD1, goes unchecked for lack of DNA. The germline CDR1 and CDR2 sequences are SEHNR and FQNEAQ (reference sequence). The CDR3 is made up of 13 amino acids. CDR3 protein: CASSPIGGHEQFF.

This sequence joins TRBV15 and TRBJ1-5; TCRdb's D call, TRBD1, is unchecked because there is no DNA. The length of the CDR3 is 15 residues. Germline CDR1 reads LNHNV; CDR2 reads YYDKDF (reference sequence). The CDR3 loop reads CATSRARQNNQPQHF.

V usage is TRBV15 and J usage is TRBJ1-1; TCRdb's D call, TRBD1, is unchecked because there is no DNA. CDR1 LNHNV and CDR2 YYDKDF come from the germline V gene (reference sequence). The CDR3 sequence is 15 residues long. The CDR3 sequence is CATSRDGGRNTEAFF.

This chain connects TRBV6-5 to TRBJ2-1; TCRdb indicates TRBD1, and absent DNA this call remains unverified. Looked up from germline, CDR1 is MNHEY and CDR2 is SVGAGI. CDR3 length: 12 amino acids. The CDR3 region is CANFYRGNEQFF.